The 17 T cell receptor beta chains in this list originate from one sample, sequenced in a study of T-cell reconstitution after alpha-beta-depleted transplantation in children. Unique molecular identifiers were used to barcode this TCRbeta library. TCRdb analysed the PCR reads with MiXCR anew, one entry per CDR3 protein. The sample lists a few hundred thousand distinct CDR3 sequences; around 10% were seen once. The sequencing here drew on PBMCs from the stem cell graft donor, taken from the stem cell graft. The receptors come from a human donor who donated a stem cell graft to a child with acute lymphoblastic leukemia.

This rearrangement joins TRBV27 to TRBJ2-5, with D tentatively TRBD2 (5 bases). V was trimmed by 2 bases and J by 5 bases, leaving 12 bases between them. Germline V CDR1 and CDR2: MNHEY, SMNVEV (reference sequence). CDR3 length: 14 amino acids. The CDR3 region is CASSLRLAIETQYF. CDR3 coding DNA: TGTGCCAGCAGTTTAAGGCTAGCTATTGAGACCCAGTACTTC.

This clonotype has a handful of counts. The chain employs TRBV7-9 and TRBJ1-2; D not resolved. Germline values: CDR1 SEHNR, CDR2 FQNEAQ (reference sequence). Trimming stripped 4 bases from V and 3 bases from J, with 6 bases between. This CDR3 comprises 12 residues. The CDR3 nucleotides read TGTGCCAGCAGCTCCCAGGACTATGGCTACACCTTC. Amino acid sequence: CASSSQDYGYTF.

This clonotype has just a few counts. The chain links TRBV20-1 to TRBJ2-2; tentatively, D is TRBD1 or TRBD2 (8 bases each). This CDR3 is built from 15 residues. With 6 bases removed from V and 5 bases from J, the gap between germline ends came to 19 bases. Germline V gene data show CDR1 as DFQATT and CDR2 as SNEGSKA (reference sequence). CDR3 sequence: CSAKRQGTRTGELFF. Here the CDR3 DNA reads TGCAGTGCCAAGAGACAGGGGACTAGGACCGGGGAGCTGTTTTTT.

The rearrangement joins TRBV12-3 or TRBV12-4 to TRBJ2-1, with 8 bases fitting TRBD1. This CDR3 has 15 residues. The trim removed 4 bases at V and 2 bases at J, leaving 4 bases unmatched. The CDR3 is CASSYEGQAYNEQFF. CDR3 bases: TGTGCCAGCAGTTATGAGGGACAGGCCTACAATGAGCAGTTCTTC.

This chain connects TRBV7-9 to TRBJ2-7; unclear D gene. CDR3 length: 13 residues. Germline CDR1 is SEHNR and CDR2 is FQNEAQ (reference sequence). Trimming removed 2 bases from V and 2 bases from J, with 7 bases in between. The CDR3 DNA reads as TGTGCCAGCAGCTTATTTGGAGCCTACGAGCAGTACTTC. It codes for CASSLFGAYEQYF.

The chain recombines TRBV20-1 with TRBJ2-1; 9 bases agree with TRBD1. Per the germline V gene, CDR1 is DFQATT and CDR2 is SNEGSKA (reference sequence). V shed 3 bases, J shed 2 bases, and the junction held 2 bases outside the gene matches. The CDR3 totals 14 residues. The CDR3, as DNA: TGCAGTGCTAGGGGACAGGGCACCTACAATGAGCAGTTCTTC. The encoded protein is CSARGQGTYNEQFF.

The table lists this clonotype with a few counts. The V and J genes are TRBV19 and TRBJ2-1; D perhaps matches TRBD1 (5 bases). This CDR3 spans 15 amino acids. Germline CDR1 is LNHDA and CDR2 is SQIVND (reference sequence). V was cut by 1 base and J by 0 bases, with 7 bases left in between. CDR3 in amino acids: CASSIGQSSYNEQFF. The CDR3 DNA sequence: TGTGCCAGTAGTATAGGACAGAGCTCCTACAATGAGCAGTTCTTC.

Only a few counts were recorded for this clonotype. This sequence joins TRBV29-1 and TRBJ2-1, with TRBD2 identical over 7 bases. The germline V gene has CDR1 SQVTM and CDR2 ANQGSEA. The CDR3 is 13 residues long. CDR3 nucleotide sequence: TGCAGGGCTACCGGGACTACCTCCAATGAGCAGTTCTTC. This gives the protein CRATGTTSNEQFF.

This clonotype turned up a few times. The chain recombines TRBV20-1 with TRBJ2-1; 10 positions agree with TRBD2. Unmatched junction bases numbered 11, after V lost 2 bases and J lost 4 bases. Germline V gives CDR1 DFQATT, CDR2 SNEGSKA (reference sequence). CDR3 size: 17 residues. The CDR3 DNA follows: TGCAGTGCTAGACCCATTCCCACTAGCGGGAAATACAATGAGCAGTTCTTC. Translated: CSARPIPTSGKYNEQFF.

The chain uses TRBV7-9 and TRBJ1-1, with a tentative D call TRBD1 (5 bases). From germline, CDR1 is SEHNR and CDR2 FQNEAQ (reference sequence). Between the trimmed V and J ends, which lost 1 base and 7 bases, there was a span of 16 bases. The CDR3 sequence is 15 residues long. The CDR3 nucleotides read TGTGCCAGCAGCTTAGTTTCTGGTGCAGGGATTGAAGCTTTCTTT. Protein product: CASSLVSGAGIEAFF. Drawing the rest from reference TRBV7-9 and TRBJ1-1, the complete variable domain is DTGVSQNPRHKITKRGQNVTFRCDPISEHNRLYWYRQTLGQGPEFLTYFQNEAQLEKSRLLSDRFSAERPKGSFSTLEIQRTEQGDSAMYLCASSLVSGAGIEAFFGQGTRLTVV.

The chain uses TRBV7-9 and TRBJ1-4, with D possibly being TRBD1 (5 bases). The length of the CDR3 is 15 residues. V shed 5 bases and J shed 5 bases, with 15 bases lying between them. Germline-derived CDR1 and CDR2 are SEHNR and FQNEAQ (reference sequence). CDR3: CASSPRQTGNEKLFF. CDR3 DNA sequence: TGTGCCAGCAGCCCCAGACAGACGGGAAATGAAAAACTGTTTTTT.

The chain is built from TRBV5-5 and TRBJ1-2; no clear D gene. CDR1 SGHKS and CDR2 YYEKEE come from the germline V gene (reference sequence). This CDR3 spans 13 amino acids. V was clipped by 3 bases and J by 0 bases, with 6 bases between them. This CDR3 reads CASSSTANYGYTF. The DNA for the CDR3 is TGTGCCAGCAGCTCTACAGCTAACTATGGCTACACCTTC.

In its sample, this clonotype was seen a few times. The chain couples TRBV4-1 to TRBJ2-5; possible D gene TRBD1, 6 bases. Trimming removed 4 bases from V and 1 base from J, with 19 bases in between. Germline V gene lookup returns CDR1 MGHRA and CDR2 YSYEKL. The CDR3 spans 17 residues. CDR3 sequence reads: CASSRSEPGQSQETQYF. CDR3 bases: TGCGCCAGCAGCCGCTCTGAACCCGGACAGTCCCAAGAGACCCAGTACTTC.

This rearrangement joins TRBV7-9 to TRBJ1-1; 9 nucleotides match TRBD1. The CDR3 runs 15 residues. V gave up 5 bases and J gave up 4 bases; unmatched junction bases: 8. The germline CDR1 and CDR2 sequences are SEHNR and FQNEAQ (reference sequence). CDR3 in DNA: TGTGCCAGCAGCGCAGGACAGGGGTGGTCCACTGAAGCTTTCTTT. Translated, it gives CASSAGQGWSTEAFF. Full variable domain (missing parts from reference TRBV7-9 and TRBJ1-1): DTGVSQNPRHKITKRGQNVTFRCDPISEHNRLYWYRQTLGQGPEFLTYFQNEAQLEKSRLLSDRFSAERPKGSFSTLEIQRTEQGDSAMYLCASSAGQGWSTEAFFGQGTRLTVV.

A few counts support this clonotype. V usage is TRBV5-5 and J usage is TRBJ2-1; the D gene is possibly TRBD1 (5 bases). Germline V gives CDR1 SGHKS, CDR2 YYEKEE (reference sequence). This CDR3 has 17 residues. V was cut by 0 bases and J by 1 base, with 14 bases left in between. The CDR3 is CASSLEEGYRSYNEQFF. The CDR3 bases are TGTGCCAGCAGCTTGGAGGAAGGGTACAGGTCCTACAATGAGCAGTTCTTC.

The chain combines TRBV4-3 with TRBJ2-1, with D possibly TRBD1 on 5 matching bases. The germline V gene encodes CDR1 LGHNA and CDR2 YSLEER. CDR3 size: 16 residues. V lost 2 bases to trimming and J lost 8 bases, with 19 bases between them. CDR3 sequence reads: CASSQLPTVRQYEQFF. Written as DNA, the CDR3 is TGCGCCAGCAGCCAACTTCCAACTGTTAGACAGTATGAGCAGTTCTTC.

There are a few counts of this clonotype. V usage is TRBV15 and J usage is TRBJ2-1; 14 bases match TRBD2. V dropped 5 bases and J dropped 3; count of bases not matched to a gene: 3. The CDR3 totals 16 residues. CDR1 and CDR2 (germline): LNHNV, YYDKDF (reference sequence). Here the CDR3 DNA reads TGTGCCACCAGCCGAGGGACTAGCGGGGGCTACAATGAGCAGTTCTTC. The encoded protein is CATSRGTSGGYNEQFF.